This is a list of T cell receptor beta chains from one sample in a study of blood T cell repertoires in COVID-19. Only in-frame clones appear in the TCRdb table, and some are missing; sequencing was by immunoSEQ multiplex PCR. The sample consists of 150,000 to 200,000 clones, around 92% of them appearing once. Material: PBMCs or T cells enriched from blood (not recorded which). Receptors originate from a woman younger than 35 who had recovered from COVID-19. CDR3s include the opening cysteine and the closing phenylalanine or tryptophan. Each record gives: clone size, J gene, V gene, D gene, CDR3 DNA, CDR3 protein. A D gene is named only where the DNA matches it firmly. Size values are once, few and many counts, or a class for expanded clones, and some rows have none.

clone_size: NA; j_call: TRBJ1-3; v_call: TRBV9; d_call: TRBD1; cdr3_nt: TGTGCCAGCAGCTCGGGGGACAGGGTAAGATCTGGAAACACCATATATTTT; cdr3_aa: CASSSGDRVRSGNTIYF
clone_size: NA; j_call: TRBJ1-2; v_call: TRBV29-1; d_call: NA; cdr3_nt: TGCAGCGGTCGGGGGTCCTATGGCTACACCTTC; cdr3_aa: CSGRGSYGYTF
clone_size: NA; j_call: TRBJ1-3; v_call: TRBV5-5; d_call: NA; cdr3_nt: TGTGCCAGCAGCTTAGGGGGCTCTGGAAACACCATATATTTT; cdr3_aa: CASSLGGSGNTIYF
clone_size: NA; j_call: TRBJ2-5; v_call: TRBV12-3/TRBV12-4; d_call: NA; cdr3_nt: TGTGCCAGCAGGCGGGGTATGGAGACCCAGTACTTC; cdr3_aa: CASRRGMETQYF
clone_size: NA; j_call: TRBJ2-3; v_call: TRBV5-1; d_call: TRBD2; cdr3_nt: TGCGCCAGCAGGGTTAGCGGGAGCCCCACTAGCACAGATACGCAGTATTTT; cdr3_aa: CASRVSGSPTSTDTQYF
clone_size: NA; j_call: TRBJ1-3; v_call: TRBV24-1; d_call: NA; cdr3_nt: TGTGCCGCAAGTGGAGGGGAGGGGTTCTCTGGAAACACCATATATTTT; cdr3_aa: CAASGGEGFSGNTIYF
clone_size: NA; j_call: TRBJ1-3; v_call: TRBV4-1; d_call: NA; cdr3_nt: TGCGCCAGCAGCCAAGGGCAGGGGATCTCTGGAAACACCATATATTTT; cdr3_aa: CASSQGQGISGNTIYF
clone_size: NA; j_call: TRBJ1-2; v_call: TRBV25-1; d_call: TRBD1; cdr3_nt: TGTGCCAGCAGTGCACTTACGACAGGGGATCATGGCTACACCTTC; cdr3_aa: CASSALTTGDHGYTF
clone_size: few; j_call: TRBJ1-6; v_call: TRBV2; d_call: NA; cdr3_nt: TGTGCCAGCAGTTCTGAAACAGGGCTTTCACCCCTCCACTTT; cdr3_aa: CASSSETGLSPLHF
clone_size: once; j_call: TRBJ2-5; v_call: TRBV5-1; d_call: NA; cdr3_nt: TGCGCCAGCAGCCCTTGGTGGGCAGAGACCCAGTACTTC; cdr3_aa: CASSPWWAETQYF
clone_size: NA; j_call: TRBJ2-5; v_call: TRBV24-1; d_call: TRBD1; cdr3_nt: TGTGCCACCAGTGCGGGGACAGGACAAGAGACCCAGTACTTC; cdr3_aa: CATSAGTGQETQYF
clone_size: NA; j_call: TRBJ2-7; v_call: TRBV4-2; d_call: NA; cdr3_nt: TGTGCCAGCAGCCCCCCAACGCGGGACGGAGTCTACGAGCAGTACTTC; cdr3_aa: CASSPPTRDGVYEQYF
clone_size: NA; j_call: TRBJ2-1; v_call: TRBV28; d_call: NA; cdr3_nt: TGTGCCAGCAGTCCAAAACTGGGGGGGCAGTTCTTC; cdr3_aa: CASSPKLGGQFF
clone_size: NA; j_call: TRBJ1-4; v_call: TRBV9; d_call: NA; cdr3_nt: TGTGCCAGCAGCCCAATGGGGGGTACGGGTGAAAAACTGTTTTTT; cdr3_aa: CASSPMGGTGEKLFF
clone_size: NA; j_call: TRBJ2-7; v_call: TRBV14; d_call: TRBD1; cdr3_nt: TGTGCCAGCAGCCCTCGGGACAGCCCCTCTGACGAGCAGTACTTC; cdr3_aa: CASSPRDSPSDEQYF
clone_size: NA; j_call: TRBJ1-3; v_call: TRBV11-2; d_call: NA; cdr3_nt: TGTGCCAGCAGCCAGGGCTCTGGAAACACCATATATTTT; cdr3_aa: CASSQGSGNTIYF
clone_size: NA; j_call: TRBJ1-5; v_call: TRBV12-3/TRBV12-4; d_call: NA; cdr3_nt: TGTGCCAGCAGTTACTTAAATCAGCCCCAGCATTTT; cdr3_aa: CASSYLNQPQHF
clone_size: once; j_call: TRBJ2-2; v_call: TRBV5-1; d_call: TRBD1; cdr3_nt: TGCGCCAGCACCTCGAACTCCGGGACAGCGAACACCGGGGAGCTGTTTTTT; cdr3_aa: CASTSNSGTANTGELFF
clone_size: NA; j_call: TRBJ2-5; v_call: TRBV5-5; d_call: NA; cdr3_nt: TGTGCCAGCAGCTTGGTAGCCAACCTTCGGGGTATTCAAGAGACCCAGTACTTC; cdr3_aa: CASSLVANLRGIQETQYF
clone_size: few; j_call: TRBJ2-3; v_call: TRBV6-4; d_call: TRBD2; cdr3_nt: TGTGCCAGCAGCCTAGGGGGACTAGCGACCGATACGCAGTATTTT; cdr3_aa: CASSLGGLATDTQYF
clone_size: NA; j_call: TRBJ2-1; v_call: TRBV28; d_call: NA; cdr3_nt: TGTGCCAGCAGTTTCCATGGACAGTTCAATGAGCAGTTCTTC; cdr3_aa: CASSFHGQFNEQFF
clone_size: NA; j_call: TRBJ1-6; v_call: TRBV5-6; d_call: NA; cdr3_nt: TGTGCCAGCAGCTTGGGTCCCACGAGCTCCTATAATTCACCCCTCCACTTT; cdr3_aa: CASSLGPTSSYNSPLHF
clone_size: NA; j_call: TRBJ2-7; v_call: TRBV2; d_call: TRBD1; cdr3_nt: TGTGCCAGCAGTGCAACCGGGACAGGGGTCTACGAGCAGTACTTC; cdr3_aa: CASSATGTGVYEQYF
clone_size: NA; j_call: TRBJ1-5; v_call: TRBV7-8; d_call: NA; cdr3_nt: TGTGCCAGCAGCTTAGGGACGGGCCGAACAGGGCCCCAGCATTTT; cdr3_aa: CASSLGTGRTGPQHF
clone_size: NA; j_call: TRBJ1-5; v_call: TRBV5-4; d_call: NA; cdr3_nt: TGTGCCAGCAACTCACCACGATTTAGCAATCAGCCCCAGCATTTT; cdr3_aa: CASNSPRFSNQPQHF
clone_size: once; j_call: TRBJ1-1; v_call: TRBV2; d_call: NA; cdr3_nt: TGTGCCAGCAGTGAAGATACGGGAAACACTGAAGCTTTCTTT; cdr3_aa: CASSEDTGNTEAFF
clone_size: NA; j_call: TRBJ2-2; v_call: TRBV6-1; d_call: TRBD2; cdr3_nt: TGTGCCAGCAGTGACGGGGGGGACACCGGGGAGCTGTTTTTT; cdr3_aa: CASSDGGDTGELFF
clone_size: NA; j_call: TRBJ2-3; v_call: TRBV3-1/TRBV3-2; d_call: NA; cdr3_nt: TGTGCCAGCAGCCAAGATGCGACAGCAGCTTCGCAGTATTTT; cdr3_aa: CASSQDATAASQYF
clone_size: once; j_call: TRBJ2-3; v_call: TRBV24-1; d_call: NA; cdr3_nt: TGTGCCACCAGTGCTGGACAGCAATTCACAGATACGCAGTATTTT; cdr3_aa: CATSAGQQFTDTQYF
clone_size: NA; j_call: TRBJ2-5; v_call: TRBV29-1; d_call: TRBD1; cdr3_nt: TGCAGCGTTGAGAAGGACAGGGGCCACCAGACCCAGTACTTC; cdr3_aa: CSVEKDRGHQTQYF
clone_size: NA; j_call: TRBJ2-7; v_call: TRBV6-5; d_call: TRBD1; cdr3_nt: TGTGCCAGCAGTTACTCAGCCAGGGGGAGTTACGAGCAGTACTTC; cdr3_aa: CASSYSARGSYEQYF
clone_size: few; j_call: TRBJ1-2; v_call: TRBV30; d_call: NA; cdr3_nt: TGTGCCTGGAGTGTACTAGGGGGAATTAACTATGGCTACACCTTC; cdr3_aa: CAWSVLGGINYGYTF
clone_size: NA; j_call: TRBJ2-7; v_call: TRBV30; d_call: NA; cdr3_nt: TGTGCCTGGATACCGAACTTTACTACTGGTCGGGAGCAGTACTTC; cdr3_aa: CAWIPNFTTGREQYF
clone_size: NA; j_call: TRBJ1-1; v_call: TRBV27; d_call: NA; cdr3_nt: TGTGCCAGCAGTTCCACACCGACAGTAAACACTGAAGCTTTCTTT; cdr3_aa: CASSSTPTVNTEAFF
clone_size: once; j_call: TRBJ2-6; v_call: TRBV19; d_call: TRBD1; cdr3_nt: TGTGCCAGTAGTCTCCAATTGGACAGGGCGTTCATTTCTGGGGCCAACGTCCTGACTTTC; cdr3_aa: CASSLQLDRAFISGANVLTF
clone_size: NA; j_call: TRBJ2-1; v_call: TRBV5-4; d_call: NA; cdr3_nt: TGTGCCAGCAGCGCTAGCTCCTACAATGAGCAGTTCTTC; cdr3_aa: CASSASSYNEQFF
clone_size: NA; j_call: TRBJ2-5; v_call: TRBV21-1; d_call: NA; cdr3_nt: TGTGCCAGCCCTTTGGAGCAAGAGACCCAGTACTTC; cdr3_aa: CASPLEQETQYF
clone_size: NA; j_call: TRBJ2-3; v_call: TRBV5-8; d_call: TRBD1; cdr3_nt: TGTGCCAGCAGCTTGGGGGACAGGGTTTTAGATACGCAGTATTTT; cdr3_aa: CASSLGDRVLDTQYF
clone_size: NA; j_call: TRBJ2-7; v_call: TRBV7-9; d_call: NA; cdr3_nt: TGTGCCAGCAGCGGCCTCAAGTACGAGCAGTACTTC; cdr3_aa: CASSGLKYEQYF
clone_size: NA; j_call: TRBJ1-1; v_call: TRBV29-1; d_call: NA; cdr3_nt: TGCAGCGTCAAGACAGTGAACACTGAAGCTTTCTTT; cdr3_aa: CSVKTVNTEAFF
clone_size: NA; j_call: TRBJ1-2; v_call: TRBV30; d_call: NA; cdr3_nt: TGTGCCTGGTTTGATCGGGCAGGGGCGAAGTATGGCTACACCTTC; cdr3_aa: CAWFDRAGAKYGYTF
clone_size: NA; j_call: TRBJ1-1; v_call: TRBV28; d_call: NA; cdr3_nt: TGTGCCAGCAGCCGGTCCTATAACAGGGACGGCACTGAAGCTTTCTTT; cdr3_aa: CASSRSYNRDGTEAFF
clone_size: NA; j_call: TRBJ2-3; v_call: TRBV2; d_call: NA; cdr3_nt: TGTGCCAGCAGTTACACAGATACGCAGTATTTT; cdr3_aa: CASSYTDTQYF
clone_size: NA; j_call: TRBJ2-5; v_call: TRBV5-1; d_call: TRBD1; cdr3_nt: TGCGCCAGCAGCTTGGGGGACAGGGCACAAGAGACCCAGTACTTC; cdr3_aa: CASSLGDRAQETQYF
clone_size: NA; j_call: TRBJ2-5; v_call: TRBV10-3; d_call: TRBD2; cdr3_nt: TGTGCCATCAGTAGCGGGGGGAGAACTAGCCAAGAGACCCAGTACTTC; cdr3_aa: CAISSGGRTSQETQYF
clone_size: NA; j_call: TRBJ2-3; v_call: TRBV11-2; d_call: TRBD2; cdr3_nt: TGTGCCAGCAGCTCCTTAGCGGGGGGCCGCCGTAGCACAGATACGCAGTATTTT; cdr3_aa: CASSSLAGGRRSTDTQYF
clone_size: few; j_call: TRBJ1-1; v_call: TRBV5-5; d_call: TRBD1; cdr3_nt: TGTGCCAGCAGCTTCAATGAGGGGGCGAAAGCTTTCTTT; cdr3_aa: CASSFNEGAKAFF
clone_size: NA; j_call: TRBJ2-2; v_call: TRBV18; d_call: NA; cdr3_nt: TGTGCCAGCTCACGCGTCGGGGATGTCTCCGGGGAGCTGTTTTTT; cdr3_aa: CASSRVGDVSGELFF
clone_size: NA; j_call: TRBJ2-7; v_call: TRBV7-9; d_call: NA; cdr3_nt: TGTGCCAGCAGCCTCCTCGCCTACGAGCAGTACTTC; cdr3_aa: CASSLLAYEQYF
clone_size: NA; j_call: TRBJ1-2; v_call: TRBV28; d_call: NA; cdr3_nt: TGTGCCAGCAGTATCAGGGGCGGCTACACCTTC; cdr3_aa: CASSIRGGYTF
clone_size: NA; j_call: TRBJ1-4; v_call: TRBV19; d_call: TRBD1; cdr3_nt: TGTGCCAGTAGGCACAGGGGGCAGGGTAATGAAAAACTGTTTTTT; cdr3_aa: CASRHRGQGNEKLFF